These T cell receptor beta chains were read from a single sample in a study of T cells in localized non-small cell lung cancer. TCRdb's copy holds only in-frame clones and misses some; the assay was immunoSEQ multiplex PCR. The sample lists around 29,000 clones; approximately 78% were seen once. The sequencing used peripheral blood, collected before any cancer treatment. These receptors all stem from a male donor at least 60 years old with stage II squamous cell lung carcinoma. CDR3s include the opening cysteine and the closing phenylalanine or tryptophan. A D gene is named only where the DNA matches it firmly. Size is stated for part of the rows, as once, few or many counts, or as a class when the clone is expanded.

>TRBJ1-4|TRBV12-5|15|TRBD1|-
CASRDSGGTNEKLFF
TGTGCTAGCCGGGACAGTGGGGGAACTAATGAAAAACTGTTTTTT
>TRBJ1-2|TRBV9|14|TRBD1|-
CASSVDHRGHGYTF
TGTGCCAGCAGCGTAGATCACAGGGGCCATGGCTACACCTTC
>TRBJ2-1|TRBV4-2|13|TRBD2|-
CASSTRLAGEQFF
TGTGCCAGCAGCACTCGACTAGCGGGAGAACAGTTCTTC
>TRBJ1-1|TRBV14|13|-|-
CASSPGPNTEAFF
TGTGCCAGCAGCCCCGGACCGAACACTGAAGCTTTCTTT
>TRBJ1-2|TRBV6-5|14|-|-
CASRDSAANYGYTF
TGTGCCAGCAGAGACAGCGCAGCTAACTATGGCTACACCTTC
>TRBJ2-7|TRBV5-6|16|-|-
CASSSFWGTPSYEQYF
TGTGCCAGCAGCTCCTTCTGGGGTACGCCAAGCTACGAGCAGTACTTC
>TRBJ2-2|TRBV4-1|16|-|-
CASSQDAGRNTGELFF
TGCGCCAGCAGCCAAGATGCAGGGAGAAACACCGGGGAGCTGTTTTTT
>TRBJ1-1|TRBV6-5|13|TRBD1|-
CASSYLQGAEAFF
TGTGCCAGCAGTTACCTCCAGGGGGCTGAAGCTTTCTTT
>TRBJ2-7|TRBV5-1|13|TRBD2|-
CASSTRTSFEQYF
TGCGCCAGCAGCACCAGGACTAGCTTCGAGCAGTACTTC
>TRBJ2-3|TRBV18|11|-|-
CASSPWDTQYF
TGTGCCAGCTCACCTTGGGATACGCAGTATTTT
>TRBJ1-2|TRBV18|16|-|-
CASSPEQQYFNYGYTF
TGTGCCAGCTCACCAGAACAACAGTACTTTAACTATGGCTACACCTTC
>TRBJ1-2|TRBV25-1|16|TRBD1|-
CASSPGQGVAVGGYTF
TGTGCCAGCAGCCCGGGACAGGGGGTAGCGGTAGGTGGCTACACCTTC
>TRBJ1-2|TRBV10-3|14|-|-
CAISESGGAYGYTF
TGTGCCATCAGTGAGTCAGGGGGGGCCTATGGCTACACCTTC
>TRBJ1-1|TRBV25-1|14|-|-
CASSPRASNTEAFF
TGTGCCAGCAGTCCCCGGGCCTCGAACACTGAAGCTTTCTTT
>TRBJ2-1|TRBV7-6|13|-|-
CASTPRTGHEQFF
TGTGCCAGCACCCCCCGGACGGGTCATGAGCAGTTCTTC
>TRBJ1-2|TRBV2|15|TRBD1|-
CASSDRGRGNYGYTF
TGTGCCAGCAGTGATAGGGGGCGAGGAAACTATGGCTACACCTTC
>TRBJ1-2|TRBV5-1|11|-|-
CASSDNYGYTF
TGCGCCAGCAGCGATAACTATGGCTACACCTTC
>TRBJ2-7|TRBV5-1|16|TRBD1|-
CASSLEMGQGAHSVYF
TGCGCCAGCAGCTTGGAGATGGGACAGGGGGCGCATAGTGTGTACTTC
>TRBJ2-5|TRBV12-5|12|-|once
CASKATQETQYF
TGTGCTAGTAAAGCTACGCAAGAGACCCAGTACTTC
>TRBJ2-5|TRBV7-9|12|-|-
CASSFLGETQYF
TGTGCCAGCAGCTTCCTGGGAGAGACCCAGTACTTC
>TRBJ2-5|TRBV7-8|15|-|-
CASSSREESRETQYF
TGTGCCAGCAGCTCCCGCGAGGAGAGTAGGGAGACCCAGTACTTC
>TRBJ2-7|TRBV27|14|TRBD1|-
CASSRDRGKYEQYF
TGTGCCAGCAGTCGGGACAGGGGGAAGTACGAGCAGTACTTC
>TRBJ1-3|TRBV6-5|15|-|-
CASSASSYSGNTIYF
TGTGCCAGCAGTGCCAGCAGTTACTCTGGAAACACCATATATTTT
>TRBJ2-6|TRBV28|18|-|-
CASRRPPGRSSGANVLTF
TGTGCCAGCAGAAGGCCTCCGGGACGGAGCTCTGGGGCCAACGTCCTGACTTTC
>TRBJ1-1|TRBV25-1|15|-|-
CASSDPKGGSTEAFF
TGTGCCAGCAGTGACCCTAAAGGGGGAAGCACTGAAGCTTTCTTT
>TRBJ2-5|TRBV7-9|14|-|-
CASSRTEGAETQYF
TGTGCCAGCAGCCGGACTGAAGGGGCAGAGACCCAGTACTTC
>TRBJ1-5|TRBV25-1|14|-|-
CASSEFGGNQPQHF
TGTGCCAGCAGTGAATTTGGGGGCAATCAGCCCCAGCATTTT
>TRBJ1-5|TRBV12-5|14|-|few
CASGLSGSNQPQHF
TGTGCTAGTGGTTTGTCGGGTAGCAATCAGCCCCAGCATTTT
>TRBJ1-3|TRBV7-8|11|-|-
CASSSVNTIYF
TGTGCCAGCAGCTCTGTGAACACCATATATTTT
>TRBJ2-7|TRBV27|11|-|once
CASRRGYEQYF
TGTGCCAGCAGGAGAGGTTACGAGCAGTACTTC
>TRBJ2-2|TRBV9|15|TRBD2|few
CASTRSGGLTGELFF
TGTGCCAGCACCCGATCGGGGGGGCTTACCGGGGAGCTGTTTTTT
>TRBJ1-4|TRBV6-5|14|-|-
CASSEGTTGEKLFF
TGTGCCAGCAGTGAAGGGACTACGGGGGAAAAACTGTTTTTT
>TRBJ2-5|TRBV2|14|TRBD2|-
CASRNGLAQETQYF
TGTGCCAGCAGGAACGGACTAGCCCAAGAGACCCAGTACTTC
>TRBJ2-1|TRBV30|11|-|once
CACHRDTEQFF
TGTGCCTGCCACCGGGACACCGAGCAGTTCTTC
>TRBJ1-4|TRBV2|15|TRBD1|-
CASSDLGQSNEKLFF
TGTGCCAGCAGTGATCTGGGACAGTCTAATGAAAAACTGTTTTTT
>TRBJ2-5|TRBV7-2|15|-|-
CASSLGGAGQETQYF
TGTGCCAGCAGCTTAGGGGGAGCGGGCCAAGAGACCCAGTACTTC
>TRBJ2-2|TRBV6-5|14|-|-
CASGRGLNTGELFF
TGTGCCAGTGGCAGGGGTCTTAACACCGGGGAGCTGTTTTTT
>TRBJ1-3|TRBV6-5|14|-|few
CASSQTQGGNTIYF
TGTGCCAGCAGCCAAACCCAGGGAGGAAACACCATATATTTT
>TRBJ2-7|TRBV2|12|-|-
CASSETAYEQYF
TGTGCCAGCAGTGAAACTGCCTACGAGCAGTACTTC
>TRBJ1-2|TRBV6-1|13|-|-
CASSEAKGSGYTF
TGTGCCAGCAGTGAAGCTAAGGGAAGCGGCTACACCTTC
>TRBJ1-1|TRBV5-6|14|TRBD1|-
CASSVWTGSTEAFF
TGTGCCAGCAGCGTCTGGACAGGGAGCACTGAAGCTTTCTTT
>TRBJ1-1|TRBV27|14|-|-
CASSTAGTWIEAFF
TGTGCCAGCAGTACAGCCGGGACATGGATTGAAGCTTTCTTT
>TRBJ2-5|TRBV13|15|-|-
CASSLGSGRRETQYF
TGTGCCAGCAGCTTAGGGTCCGGGCGCCGGGAGACCCAGTACTTC